The clone carrying this T cell receptor (beta chain) was observed a handful of times. Its antigen remains unidentified. This sample is part of a study of identical twins. Germline V lookup: CDR1 ENHRY, CDR2 SYGVKD. Unmatched junction bases numbered 5, after V lost 9 bases and J lost 1 base. CDR3 length: 14 residues. Whole-study results and caveats: Abundant cord blood beta clonotypes carried fewer insertions; memory repertoires showed none.

Via MiXCR, TCRdb re-called the 5' RACE reads, giving one row per CDR3 protein. The profile shows approximately 500,000 distinct CDR3 sequences, 13% to 15% of them singletons. The same sample was also studied in work on yellow fever vaccine responses in identical twins. That publication notes: It has been reported that, in twins, the vaccine T cell response seemed partly convergent and partly personalized.

The TCR comes from a woman aged 18 to 35 in good health. The specimen was CD4+ T cells sorted from blood. The chain uses TRBV10-3 and TRBJ2-3; 9 nucleotides line up with TRBD1. Here the CDR3 DNA reads TGTGCCATAAAACAGGGGGCCGGCACAGATACGCAGTATTTT. It specifies CAIKQGAGTDTQYF.